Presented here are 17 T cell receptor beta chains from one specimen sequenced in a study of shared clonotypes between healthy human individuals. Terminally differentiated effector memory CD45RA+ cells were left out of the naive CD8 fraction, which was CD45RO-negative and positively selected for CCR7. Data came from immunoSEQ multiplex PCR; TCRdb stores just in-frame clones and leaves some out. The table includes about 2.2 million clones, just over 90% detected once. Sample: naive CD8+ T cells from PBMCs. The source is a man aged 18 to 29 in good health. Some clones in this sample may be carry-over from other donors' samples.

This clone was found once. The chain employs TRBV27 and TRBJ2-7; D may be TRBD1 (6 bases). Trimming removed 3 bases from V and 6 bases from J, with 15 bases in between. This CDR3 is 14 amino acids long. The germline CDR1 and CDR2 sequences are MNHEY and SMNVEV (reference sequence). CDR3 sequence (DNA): TGTGCCAGCAGTTTCGGGACAAGTCCCGTCGAGCAGTACTTC. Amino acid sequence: CASSFGTSPVEQYF.

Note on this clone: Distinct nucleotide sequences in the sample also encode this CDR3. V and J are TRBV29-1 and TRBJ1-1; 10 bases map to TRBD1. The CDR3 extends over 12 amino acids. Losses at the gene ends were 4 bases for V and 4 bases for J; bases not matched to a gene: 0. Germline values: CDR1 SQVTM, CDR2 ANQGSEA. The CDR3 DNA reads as TGCAGCGTTGGGACAGGGGGCACTGAAGCTTTCTTT. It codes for CSVGTGGTEAFF. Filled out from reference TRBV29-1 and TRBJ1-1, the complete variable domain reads SAVISQKPSRDICQRGTSLTIQCQVDSQVTMMFWYRQQPGQSLTLIATANQGSEATYESGFVIDKFPISRPNLTFSTLTVSNMSPEDSSIYLCSVGTGGTEAFFGQGTRLTVV.

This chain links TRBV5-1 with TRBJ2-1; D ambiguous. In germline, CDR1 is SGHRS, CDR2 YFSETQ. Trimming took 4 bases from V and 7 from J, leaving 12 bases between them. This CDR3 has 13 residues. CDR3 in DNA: TGCGCCAGCAGCGTCGGCCCTGAGAATGAGCAGTTCTTC. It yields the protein CASSVGPENEQFF.

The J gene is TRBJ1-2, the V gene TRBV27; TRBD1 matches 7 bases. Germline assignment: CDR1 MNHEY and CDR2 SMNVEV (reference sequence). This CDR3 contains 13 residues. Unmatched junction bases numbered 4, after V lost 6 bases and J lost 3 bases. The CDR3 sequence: CASRRQGDYGYTF. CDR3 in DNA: TGTGCCAGCAGGCGACAGGGCGACTATGGCTACACCTTC.

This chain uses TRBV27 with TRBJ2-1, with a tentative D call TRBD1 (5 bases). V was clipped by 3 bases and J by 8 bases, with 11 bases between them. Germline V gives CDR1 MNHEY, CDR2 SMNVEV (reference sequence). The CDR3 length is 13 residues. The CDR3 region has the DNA TGTGCCAGCAGTTTGCAAGGGGCCTATGAGCAGTTCTTC. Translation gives CASSLQGAYEQFF.

The CDR3 spells CASSEDLTGHISYEQYF. In DNA form, the CDR3 reads TGTGCCAGCAGCGAAGACCTAACAGGGCATATCTCCTACGAGCAGTACTTC. J is TRBJ2-7 and V is TRBV5-5, with D maybe TRBD1 (6 bases). V lost 4 bases and J 0 bases, leaving 20 bases between the germline ends. CDR1 is SGHKS and CDR2 is YYEKEE in the germline V gene (reference sequence). The CDR3 is made up of 17 amino acids.

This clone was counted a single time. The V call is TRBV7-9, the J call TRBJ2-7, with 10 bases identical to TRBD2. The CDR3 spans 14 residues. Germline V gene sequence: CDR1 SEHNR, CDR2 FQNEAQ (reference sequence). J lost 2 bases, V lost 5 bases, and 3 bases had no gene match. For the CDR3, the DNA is TGTGCCAGCAGCCGCACTAGCGGGACCTACGAGCAGTACTTC. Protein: CASSRTSGTYEQYF.

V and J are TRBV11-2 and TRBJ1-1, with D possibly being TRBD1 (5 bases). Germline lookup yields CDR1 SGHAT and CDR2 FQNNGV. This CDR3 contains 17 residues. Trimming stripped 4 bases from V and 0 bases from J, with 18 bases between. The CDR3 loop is CASSSGTSSGMNTEAFF. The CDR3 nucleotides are TGTGCCAGCAGCTCCGGGACCTCCTCAGGCATGAACACTGAAGCTTTCTTT.

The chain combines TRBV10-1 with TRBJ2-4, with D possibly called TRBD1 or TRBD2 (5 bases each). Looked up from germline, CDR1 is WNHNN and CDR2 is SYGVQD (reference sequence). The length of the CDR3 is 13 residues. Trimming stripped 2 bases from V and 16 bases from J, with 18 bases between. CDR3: CASSETGTEPLYF. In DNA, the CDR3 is TGCGCCAGCAGTGAGACCGGGACGGAACCCCTTTACTTC.

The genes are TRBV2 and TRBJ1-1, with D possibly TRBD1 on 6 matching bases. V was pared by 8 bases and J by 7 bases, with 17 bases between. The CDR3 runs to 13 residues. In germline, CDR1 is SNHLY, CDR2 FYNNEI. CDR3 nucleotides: TGTGCCAGCGCGCGACAGGAGGGCTATGAAGCTTTCTTT. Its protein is CASARQEGYEAFF.

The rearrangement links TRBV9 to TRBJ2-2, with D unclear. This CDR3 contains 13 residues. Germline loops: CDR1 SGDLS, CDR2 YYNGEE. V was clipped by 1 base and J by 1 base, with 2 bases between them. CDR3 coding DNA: TGTGCCAGCAGCGTAATGAACACCGGGGAGCTGTTTTTT. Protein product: CASSVMNTGELFF.

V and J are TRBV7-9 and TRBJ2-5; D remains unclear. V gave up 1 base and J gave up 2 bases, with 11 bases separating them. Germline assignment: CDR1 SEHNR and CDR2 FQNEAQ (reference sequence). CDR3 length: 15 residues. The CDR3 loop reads CASSLEMAEQETQYF. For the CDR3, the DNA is TGTGCCAGCAGCTTAGAGATGGCAGAACAAGAGACCCAGTACTTC.

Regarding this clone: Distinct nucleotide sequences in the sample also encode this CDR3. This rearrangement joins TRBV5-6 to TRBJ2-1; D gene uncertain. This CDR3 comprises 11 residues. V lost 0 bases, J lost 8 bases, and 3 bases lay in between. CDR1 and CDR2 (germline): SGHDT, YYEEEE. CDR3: CASSLGYEQFF. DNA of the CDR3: TGTGCCAGCAGCTTGGGTTATGAGCAGTTCTTC.

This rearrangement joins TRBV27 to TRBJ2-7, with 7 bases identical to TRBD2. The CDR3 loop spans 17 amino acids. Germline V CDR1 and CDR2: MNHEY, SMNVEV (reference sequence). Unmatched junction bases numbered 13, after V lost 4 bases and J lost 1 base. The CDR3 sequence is CASSSFGGRATSYEQYF. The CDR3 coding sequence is TGTGCCAGCAGTTCCTTTGGGGGGAGGGCAACATCCTACGAGCAGTACTTC.

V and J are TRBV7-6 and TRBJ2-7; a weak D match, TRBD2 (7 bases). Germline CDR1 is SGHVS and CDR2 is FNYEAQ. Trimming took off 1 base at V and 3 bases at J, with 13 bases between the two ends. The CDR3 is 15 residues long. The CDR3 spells CASSLVKGGCYEQYF. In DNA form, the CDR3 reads TGTGCCAGCAGCTTAGTTAAGGGGGGGTGCTACGAGCAGTACTTC.

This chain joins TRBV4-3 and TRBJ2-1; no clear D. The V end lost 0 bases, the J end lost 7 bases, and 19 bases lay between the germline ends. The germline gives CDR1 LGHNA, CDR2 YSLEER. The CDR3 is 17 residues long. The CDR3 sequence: CASSQDRRRAPLNEQFF. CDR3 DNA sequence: TGCGCCAGCAGCCAAGATCGCCGGAGAGCCCCTTTGAATGAGCAGTTCTTC.

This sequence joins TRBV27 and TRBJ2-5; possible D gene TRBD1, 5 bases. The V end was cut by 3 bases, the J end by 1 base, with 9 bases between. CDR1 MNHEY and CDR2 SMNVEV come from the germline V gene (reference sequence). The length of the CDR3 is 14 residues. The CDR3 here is CASSFVGAQETQYF. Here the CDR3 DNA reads TGTGCCAGCAGTTTCGTAGGGGCCCAAGAGACCCAGTACTTC.